The 23 T cell receptor beta chains below come from one sample, sequenced in a study of T-cell memory formation after mild COVID-19. TCRdb reanalysed the 5' RACE reads using MiXCR and keeps one entry per CDR3 protein. The profile shows about 410,000 distinct CDR3 sequences, 23% of them singletons. Material: PBMCs or a T cell subset sorted from them (not recorded which). Source of these receptors: an adult woman who had mild COVID-19 (a few samples of this study predate the infection). Cell type and time point are not known.

This clonotype turned up a few times. V usage is TRBV12-3 or TRBV12-4 and J usage is TRBJ1-2; the match to TRBD1 covers 10 bases. This CDR3 comprises 15 residues. Losses at the gene ends were 4 bases for V and 5 bases for J; bases not matched to a gene: 7. This CDR3 is CASSSRTGGGYGYTF. The CDR3 DNA reads as TGTGCCAGCAGTTCCCGGACAGGGGGTGGGTATGGCTACACCTTC.

J is TRBJ2-3 and V is TRBV7-2; D possibly corresponds to TRBD2 (6 bases). V lost 7 bases to trimming and J lost 6 bases, with 14 bases between them. The CDR3 sequence is 13 residues long. Germline assignment: CDR1 SGHTA and CDR2 FQGNSA. The CDR3 coding sequence is TGTGCCAGCACGGCCGGGAGCGGGGATACGCAGTATTTT. It is translated as CASTAGSGDTQYF. Together with reference TRBV7-2 and TRBJ2-3, the CDR3 gives the full variable domain: GAGVSQSPSNKVTEKGKDVELRCDPISGHTALYWYRQSLGQGLEFLIYFQGNSAPDKSGLPSDRFSAERTGGSVSTLTIQRTQQEDSAVYLCASTAGSGDTQYFGPGTRLTVL.

The chain employs TRBV7-9 and TRBJ2-1; 7 nucleotides align to TRBD2. The J segment lost 1 base and the V segment lost 3 bases, leaving 3 bases of the junction unmatched. In germline, CDR1 is SEHNR, CDR2 FQNEAQ (reference sequence). The CDR3 has 15 residues. CDR3 sequence reads: CASSFSSGSYNEQFF. CDR3 coding DNA: TGTGCCAGCAGCTTTTCTAGCGGTTCCTACAATGAGCAGTTCTTC.

This clonotype has more than one count but fewer than ten. The chain combines TRBV6-5 with TRBJ1-6; D uncertain. The germline V gene has CDR1 MNHEY and CDR2 SVGAGI. This CDR3 is built from 13 residues. Trimming pared 1 base from V and 8 bases from J, leaving 6 bases between. The DNA of the CDR3 is TGTGCCAGCAGTTACTGGAGGGATTCACCCCTCCACTTT. Translated: CASSYWRDSPLHF.

This chain uses TRBV25-1 with TRBJ2-7; TRBD1 matches 12 bases. The CDR3 runs to 14 residues. Trimming at V came to 8 bases and at J to 6 bases, leaving 8 bases not matched to a gene. Germline V gene data show CDR1 as MGHDK and CDR2 as SYGVNS. The CDR3 is CASGRGQGASEQYF. The CDR3 DNA reads TGTGCCAGCGGGAGGGGACAGGGGGCCTCCGAGCAGTACTTC.

The chain is built from TRBV5-1 and TRBJ2-3, with 9 nucleotides matching TRBD2. V was clipped by 0 bases and J by 1 base; unmatched bases: 6. The CDR3 sequence is 17 residues long. Germline CDR1 SGHRS, CDR2 YFSETQ. CDR3 nucleotides: TGCGCCAGCAGCTTGGGGACTAGCGCCTGGGGCACAGATACGCAGTATTTT. Its protein product is CASSLGTSAWGTDTQYF. Drawing the rest from reference TRBV5-1 and TRBJ2-3, the complete variable domain is KAGVTQTPRYLIKTRGQQVTLSCSPISGHRSVSWYQQTPGQGLQFLFEYFSETQRNKGNFPGRFSGRQFSNSRSEMNVSTLELGDSALYLCASSLGTSAWGTDTQYFGPGTRLTVL.

In its sample, this clonotype was seen many times. The chain has TRBV5-1 and TRBJ2-2; D is ambiguous. With 2 bases removed from V and 0 bases from J, the gap between germline ends came to 8 bases. The CDR3 is 15 residues long. The germline V gene encodes CDR1 SGHRS and CDR2 YFSETQ. The CDR3 bases are TGCGCCAGCAGCTTAAGTGGGGCGAACACCGGGGAGCTGTTTTTT. As protein: CASSLSGANTGELFF.

The sample holds a few counts of this clonotype. The genes are TRBV9 and TRBJ1-3; D is undetermined. The ends were cut back, 4 bases at V and 6 bases at J, with 11 bases in the middle. Germline V gene lookup returns CDR1 SGDLS and CDR2 YYNGEE. The CDR3 is made up of 13 amino acids. CDR3 region: CASSSRASNTIYF. In nucleotides, the CDR3 is TGTGCCAGCAGCTCGCGGGCTTCAAACACCATATATTTT.

This clonotype was counted between two and nine times. The rearrangement joins TRBV7-2 to TRBJ1-6, with TRBD1 as a possible D gene (5 bases). The germline V gene encodes CDR1 SGHTA and CDR2 FQGNSA. The V and J ends lost 4 bases and 10 bases respectively, with 23 bases between them. The length of the CDR3 is 17 residues. For the CDR3, the DNA is TGTGCCAGCAGCTCAGACTCCACCCTCGGGGCCACCTCACCCCTCCACTTT. Residues: CASSSDSTLGATSPLHF.

This clonotype was seen ten or more times. The chain has TRBV6-2 or TRBV6-3 and TRBJ2-3; 8 positions agree with TRBD2. The germline CDR1 and CDR2 sequences are MNHEY and SVGEGT. Trimming removed 6 bases from V and 4 bases from J; junction bases left unmatched: 6. The CDR3 consists of 14 residues. The CDR3 DNA reads TGTGCCAGCAGACACACTAGCGGATCAGATACGCAGTATTTT. Translated, it gives CASRHTSGSDTQYF.

The chain couples TRBV4-1 to TRBJ2-1; 11 bases line up with TRBD1. V lost 3 bases and J lost 6; bases outside the gene matches: 1. This CDR3 is built from 14 residues. Germline V CDR1 and CDR2: MGHRA, YSYEKL. The CDR3 DNA is TGCGCCAGCAGCCACGGGACAGGGGGCAATGAGCAGTTCTTC. Amino acids: CASSHGTGGNEQFF.

The V gene is TRBV18, the J gene TRBJ2-7; 9 nucleotides align to TRBD1. Germline-derived CDR1 and CDR2 are KGHSH and LQKENI. V dropped 1 base and J dropped 3; count of bases not matched to a gene: 7. The CDR3 totals 16 residues. CDR3 protein: CASSPQSGQGFYEQYF. As DNA, the CDR3 is TGTGCCAGCTCACCACAGTCGGGACAGGGATTCTACGAGCAGTACTTC.

J is TRBJ1-6 and V is TRBV10-3; no clear D gene. The CDR3 covers 14 residues. Trimming shortened V by 2 bases and J by 5 bases, and 7 bases separated the two germline ends. Germline V gene lookup returns CDR1 ENHRY and CDR2 SYGVKD. Here the CDR3 DNA reads TGTGCCATCAGTGAGGAGGGAAATAATTCACCCCTCCACTTT. Protein: CAISEEGNNSPLHF.

The gene calls are TRBV14 and TRBJ2-3; the D gene is possibly TRBD1 (6 bases). V lost 3 bases, J lost 2 bases, and 15 bases lay in between. There are 16 residues in the CDR3. Germline CDR1 SGHDN, CDR2 FVKESK. The CDR3 reads CASSHPARGYTDTQYF. In nucleotides, the CDR3 is TGTGCCAGCAGCCATCCTGCCAGGGGCTACACAGATACGCAGTATTTT.

In this sample, this clonotype turned up a few times. The chain has TRBV12-3 or TRBV12-4 and TRBJ1-1; no definite D call. This CDR3 spans 14 amino acids. Between the trimmed V and J ends, which lost 7 bases and 5 bases, there was a span of 17 bases. The CDR3 sequence: CASTPYDLGTEAFF. Written as DNA, the CDR3 is TGTGCCAGCACCCCCTACGACCTAGGGACTGAAGCTTTCTTT.

V usage is TRBV12-3 or TRBV12-4 and J usage is TRBJ2-1, with 12 bases fitting TRBD1. This CDR3 is 19 amino acids long. J lost 8 bases, V lost 3 bases, and 17 bases had no gene match. In nucleotides, the CDR3 is TGTGCCAGCAGTTTTTTACCCTACACGGGACAGGGGGCGCAACATGAGCAGTTCTTC. This codes for CASSFLPYTGQGAQHEQFF.

The rearrangement joins TRBV4-3 to TRBJ1-1; no firm D call. Per the germline V gene, CDR1 is LGHNA and CDR2 is YSLEER. V was shortened by 2 bases and J by 4 bases, with 8 bases between the two germline ends. CDR3 length: 13 amino acids. The CDR3 sequence is CASSQLRSTEAFF. The CDR3 DNA sequence: TGCGCCAGCAGCCAACTGAGGAGCACTGAAGCTTTCTTT.

This CDR3 is CASSQEAGRGTDTQYF. CDR3 in DNA: TGTGCCAGCAGCCAAGAAGCGGGTAGGGGCACAGATACGCAGTATTTT. The chain combines TRBV4-2 with TRBJ2-3, with D possibly matching TRBD2 (6 bases). Germline CDR1 is LGHNA and CDR2 is YNFKEQ. V shed 0 bases and J shed 1 base, with 11 bases lying between them. The CDR3 totals 16 residues.

The sample holds many counts of this clonotype. The rearrangement uses TRBV6-4 and TRBJ2-4, with 14 positions matching TRBD2. The CDR3 consists of 16 residues. Looked up from germline, CDR1 is MRHNA and CDR2 is SNTAGT. Trimming removed 3 bases from V and 3 bases from J; junction bases left unmatched: 1. In DNA, the CDR3 is TGTGCCAGCAGTGAAGGGACTAGCGGGGGCAAAAACATTCAGTACTTC. Protein sequence: CASSEGTSGGKNIQYF.

This clonotype was observed a few times. This rearrangement joins TRBV23-1 to TRBJ2-7, with TRBD1 matching over 9 bases. Being an ORF, TRBV23-1 has a function that is uncertain. V gave up 4 bases and J gave up 3 bases; unmatched junction bases: 7. There are 15 residues in the CDR3. CDR3 coding DNA: TGCGCCAGCAGTCCCCTCCGGGACAGGGACTACGAGCAGTACTTC. Translating it yields CASSPLRDRDYEQYF.

V and J are TRBV12-3 or TRBV12-4 and TRBJ2-5; D is unresolved. The CDR3 length is 11 residues. The V gene lost 4 bases and the J gene lost 7 bases, with 7 bases spanning the gap. CDR3 in amino acids: CASSYQRTQYF. CDR3 nucleotides: TGTGCCAGCAGTTATCAAAGGACCCAGTACTTC.

This clonotype was recorded a few times. The CDR3 protein is CASTFSGEQFF. The CDR3 DNA sequence: TGTGCCAGCACCTTTAGTGGTGAGCAGTTCTTC. V usage is TRBV12-3 or TRBV12-4 and J usage is TRBJ2-1, with no clear D. The CDR3 covers 11 residues. Trimming pared 7 bases from V and 9 bases from J, leaving 10 bases between.

V is TRBV11-2 and J is TRBJ1-2; maybe TRBD1 (5 bases). The CDR3 is 13 amino acids. Germline assignment: CDR1 SGHAT and CDR2 FQNNGV. V gave up 5 bases and J gave up 6 bases, with 13 bases separating them. CDR3 in DNA: TGTGCCAGCAGCCCTAGGATAGGGGATGGCTACACCTTC. Its protein product is CASSPRIGDGYTF. Based on the CDR3 plus reference TRBV11-2 and TRBJ1-2, the full variable domain is EAGVAQSPRYKIIEKRQSVAFWCNPISGHATLYWYQQILGQGPKLLIQFQNNGVVDDSQLPKDRFSAERLKGVDSTLKIQPAKLEDSAVYLCASSPRIGDGYTFGSGTRLTVV.